These T cell receptor beta chains were read from a single sample in a study of blood T cell repertoires in COVID-19. Here immunoSEQ multiplex PCR was the method, and the copy in TCRdb shows in-frame clones only, minus some. The sample comprises 200,000 to 300,000 clones, roughly 90% of which are singletons, and under 2% rests with the top ten. The sample was peripheral blood. The receptors here all came from a man younger than 40 with active or convalescent COVID-19. Each CDR3 is given with its conserved first and last residue. Each record gives: V gene, clone size, D gene, J gene, CDR3 protein, CDR3 DNA. D genes are given only for firm matches. A row's size may be missing; if present it is once, few, many or a size class.

v_call: TRBV5-1; clone_size: NA; d_call: NA; j_call: TRBJ2-2; cdr3_aa: CASSGGLGTENTGELFF; cdr3_nt: TGCGCCAGCAGCGGGGGGTTAGGGACAGAGAACACCGGGGAGCTGTTTTTT
v_call: TRBV4-2; clone_size: once; d_call: NA; j_call: TRBJ1-2; cdr3_aa: CASSPSPGANYGYTF; cdr3_nt: TGTGCCAGCAGTCCCTCGCCAGGGGCTAACTATGGCTACACCTTC
v_call: TRBV5-1; clone_size: NA; d_call: TRBD1; j_call: TRBJ1-2; cdr3_aa: CASSLTAGGMKNYGYTF; cdr3_nt: TGCGCCAGCAGCTTGACGGCAGGGGGTATGAAAAACTATGGCTACACCTTC
v_call: TRBV5-1; clone_size: NA; d_call: NA; j_call: TRBJ1-1; cdr3_aa: CASTLQGNTEAFF; cdr3_nt: TGCGCCAGCACCCTACAGGGGAACACTGAAGCTTTCTTT
v_call: TRBV4-3; clone_size: NA; d_call: NA; j_call: TRBJ2-1; cdr3_aa: CASSQDLPLQGNEQFF; cdr3_nt: TGCGCCAGCAGCCAAGATCTACCCCTGCAGGGGAATGAGCAGTTCTTC
v_call: TRBV12-5; clone_size: NA; d_call: TRBD2; j_call: TRBJ2-4; cdr3_aa: CASGLVVLGRTGGLTKNIQYF; cdr3_nt: TGTGCTAGTGGTTTGGTCGTCTTGGGTCGTACGGGGGGGCTAACCAAAAACATTCAGTACTTC
v_call: TRBV11-2; clone_size: NA; d_call: NA; j_call: TRBJ1-1; cdr3_aa: CASSLSGSNTEAFF; cdr3_nt: TGTGCCAGCAGCTTGTCGGGGTCTAACACTGAAGCTTTCTTT
v_call: TRBV6-6; clone_size: NA; d_call: TRBD1; j_call: TRBJ1-5; cdr3_aa: CASSYPGGNQPQHF; cdr3_nt: TGTGCCAGCAGTTACCCAGGGGGAAATCAGCCCCAGCATTTT
v_call: TRBV5-1; clone_size: NA; d_call: NA; j_call: TRBJ2-2; cdr3_aa: CASSLSSANTGELFF; cdr3_nt: TGCGCCAGCAGCTTGAGCAGCGCGAACACCGGGGAGCTGTTTTTT
v_call: TRBV16; clone_size: NA; d_call: NA; j_call: TRBJ1-2; cdr3_aa: CASSQDRTSVYGYTF; cdr3_nt: TGTGCCAGCAGCCAAGACCGGACTTCCGTGTATGGCTACACCTTC
v_call: TRBV9; clone_size: NA; d_call: TRBD1; j_call: TRBJ2-2; cdr3_aa: CASRGTGNTGELFF; cdr3_nt: TGTGCCAGCAGGGGGACAGGGAACACCGGGGAGCTGTTTTTT
v_call: TRBV29-1; clone_size: NA; d_call: NA; j_call: TRBJ2-7; cdr3_aa: CSVGVFSSYEQYF; cdr3_nt: TGCAGCGTTGGTGTCTTCAGCTCCTACGAGCAGTACTTC
v_call: TRBV6-2/TRBV6-3; clone_size: NA; d_call: TRBD2; j_call: TRBJ2-7; cdr3_aa: CASSLNRAGIYEQYF; cdr3_nt: TGTGCCAGCAGTCTAAACCGAGCGGGGATCTACGAGCAGTACTTC
v_call: TRBV30; clone_size: few; d_call: TRBD1; j_call: TRBJ1-2; cdr3_aa: CAWRAGGWEGYTF; cdr3_nt: TGTGCCTGGAGGGCAGGGGGCTGGGAAGGCTACACCTTC
v_call: TRBV7-9; clone_size: NA; d_call: NA; j_call: TRBJ2-7; cdr3_aa: CASSHPGSAYEQYF; cdr3_nt: TGTGCCAGCAGTCACCCCGGGTCGGCCTACGAGCAGTACTTC
v_call: TRBV2; clone_size: NA; d_call: NA; j_call: TRBJ2-7; cdr3_aa: CASSADRSAYEQYF; cdr3_nt: TGTGCCAGCAGCGCCGACAGGAGCGCCTACGAGCAGTACTTC
v_call: TRBV7-9; clone_size: NA; d_call: TRBD2; j_call: TRBJ2-5; cdr3_aa: CASSLSLAGGFQETQYF; cdr3_nt: TGTGCCAGCAGCTTATCACTAGCGGGGGGGTTCCAAGAGACCCAGTACTTC
v_call: TRBV5-4; clone_size: NA; d_call: NA; j_call: TRBJ1-1; cdr3_aa: CASSVTGIEAFF; cdr3_nt: TGTGCCAGCAGCGTAACAGGGATTGAAGCTTTCTTT
v_call: TRBV15; clone_size: NA; d_call: TRBD2; j_call: TRBJ2-3; cdr3_aa: CATSRGPFLTSGGADTQYF; cdr3_nt: TGTGCCACCAGCAGAGGGCCGTTCTTGACTAGCGGGGGTGCAGATACGCAGTATTTT
v_call: TRBV7-6; clone_size: once; d_call: NA; j_call: TRBJ1-2; cdr3_aa: CASSLYGESLNYGYTF; cdr3_nt: TGTGCCAGCAGCTTATACGGAGAAAGTTTGAACTATGGCTACACCTTC